This T cell receptor beta chain was captured by sequencing in a study of blood T cell repertoires in COVID-19. Study-level information: From the United States, Italy and Spain came samples of acute and convalescent COVID-19. T cells, B-cell-depleted T cells, or PBMCs provided the cDNA or gDNA that served as material.

This clone was seen just once. This CDR3 has 17 amino acids. Germline CDR1 reads LNHDA; CDR2 reads SQIVND (reference sequence). With V trimmed by 3 bases and J by 8 bases, 18 bases remained unmatched. The assay was immunoSEQ multiplex PCR, and TCRdb's table has in-frame clones only and misses some. The table has around 65,000 clones, roughly 84% seen once. Sequencing used peripheral blood. This clonotype originated in a woman older than 75 with active or convalescent COVID-19. The gene calls are TRBV19 and TRBJ1-2; 7 bases map to TRBD1. CDR3 sequence reads: CASSILTYGTVPRGYTF. Written as DNA, the CDR3 is TGTGCCAGTAGTATCCTCACTTATGGGACAGTACCCCGGGGCTACACCTTC.